The TCR beta chain under discussion was sequenced for a study of beta chain features in type 1 diabetes. Study summary: In age, gender and cell yields, patients were similar to healthy donors.

Isolated RNA was reverse transcribed in full, so expressed TCRB transcripts were sequenced. Millions of reads was the average for naive, central memory and regulatory T cell samples. The protocol was immunoSEQ multiplex PCR, while the TCRdb copy is restricted to in-frame clones and leaves out a portion. In the table there are 130,000 or so clones, about a tenth of which are singletons. Comments on this clone: Its antigen remains unknown.

The CDR3 consists of 13 residues. In germline, CDR1 is MNHEY, CDR2 SVGAGI. V was trimmed by 5 bases and J by 4 bases, leaving 11 bases between them. Study conclusions and caveats: When VDJ junctions were examined, type 1 diabetes patients showed fewer insertions and more deletions.

The chain is built from TRBV6-5 and TRBJ1-2, with D possibly matching TRBD1 (5 bases). The specimen sequenced was central memory CD4+ T cells from blood. The receptor's source is a woman between 40 and 55 years old in good health. The CDR3 is CASSPTVGYGYTF. DNA of the CDR3: TGTGCCAGCAGTCCGACAGTAGGCTATGGCTACACCTTC.